This T cell receptor (beta chain) was documented in a study of shared T cell receptors in the human thymus. This CDR3 comprises 14 residues. The V gene lost 6 bases and the J gene lost 6 bases, with 18 bases spanning the gap. Germline V lookup: CDR1 SGHDT, CDR2 YYEEEE. Profiled with immunoSEQ multiplex PCR; TCRdb holds only in-frame clones, not every one. Seen here are 600,000 or so clones, approximately 87% observed once, and the top ten hold 0.0094%. This sample was shared with a second study, whose subject was human thymus T cells. That report notes: Immunologically healthy infants in Finland undergoing congenital heart defect surgery were the donors. The study used thymus tissue resected during corrective heart surgery.

The sequenced sample was thymocytes. J is TRBJ1-1 and V is TRBV5-6; D is unclear. The TCR sequence derives from a boy younger than two with a congenital heart defect. Written as DNA, the CDR3 is TGTGCCAGCATCATCCCTCCGGGGATACCTGAAGCTTTCTTT. Encoded protein: CASIIPPGIPEAFF.